This T cell receptor (beta chain) was obtained from a study of T-cell reconstitution after alpha-beta-depleted transplantation in children. Study conclusions and caveats: The study reportedly traced alpha-beta T cells about two months after transplant to several hundred expanded graft clones. Some patients' high day-60 TCRbeta diversity was traced to surviving recipient T cells and thymic progenitors.

Unique molecular identifiers were used to barcode this TCRbeta library. TCRdb called the PCR reads again in MiXCR, with one record for every CDR3 protein. The sample contains 450,000 to 600,000 distinct CDR3 sequences, over 10% of which appear only once. This clonotype has ten or more counts. Its specificity is not known. The CDR3 has 19 amino acids. V was shortened by 5 bases and J by 0 bases, with 23 bases between the two germline ends. Germline V CDR1 and CDR2: MDHEN, SYDVKM. The J gene is TRBJ2-1, the V gene TRBV28; weak D call: TRBD2 (6 bases). The clonotype was recovered from a male patient under 18 who had a stem cell transplant for acute myeloid leukemia, so the T cells may come from the graft donor. Sequences were derived from PBMCs, mostly from graft donor cells, sampled 360 days after TCRalphabeta/CD19-depleted stem cell transplant. DNA for the CDR3: TGTGCCAGCAGTCCTCGCAGGGCAGGACTATCGGCCTCCTACAATGAGCAGTTCTTC. Residues: CASSPRRAGLSASYNEQFF.